This T cell receptor (beta chain) was documented in a study of beta chain features in type 1 diabetes. Study at large: Age and gender were similar between patients and healthy donors, as were cell yields. Study findings and constraints: Naive, central memory and regulatory TCRB repertoires appeared more similar among patients than healthy donors. PCR might favor shorter templates, but any such skew would affect patients and controls equally.

Comments on this clone: Its antigen is as yet unknown.

The V and J ends lost 6 bases and 1 base respectively, with 13 bases between them. There are 15 residues in the CDR3. Germline V gene sequence: CDR1 MNHNS, CDR2 SASEGT. What was sequenced were expressed TCRB transcripts, since all of the isolated RNA had been reverse transcribed. Some clones are missing from TCRdb's copy, which holds only in-frame ones; the method was immunoSEQ multiplex PCR. This sample yields about 40,000 clones, of which more than 40% are seen a single time; 0.72% belongs to the top ten. The V gene is TRBV6-1, the J gene TRBJ2-1, with a tentative D call TRBD1 (6 bases). The sequencing input was central memory CD4+ T cells from blood. The receptor comes from a woman aged 18-30 years in good health. Written as DNA, the CDR3 is TGTGCCAGCAGCTTTCTCGGACAGTCCTACAATGAGCAGTTCTTC. Protein: CASSFLGQSYNEQFF.